These T cell receptor beta chains were read from a single sample in a study of blood T cell repertoires in COVID-19. TCRdb's table, derived via immunoSEQ multiplex PCR, lists solely in-frame clones and lacks some. The table has around 72,000 clones, 81% seen once. Sequencing used peripheral blood. All receptors derive from a woman aged 70-85 years with acute or convalescent COVID-19. The CDR3 runs from the conserved cysteine through the conserved F or W. D genes are given only for firm matches. The size field is filled for only some rows; it gives once, few, many or a size class.

-	TRBV7-2	few	TRBJ2-3	TGTGCCAGCAGCCCCTGGACAGCATCAGATACGCAGTATTTT	CASSPWTASDTQYF
-	TRBV19	-	TRBJ2-7	TGTGCCAGTAGTATAGACGAGGGAACCTACGAGCAGTACTTC	CASSIDEGTYEQYF
TRBD1	TRBV5-1	few	TRBJ1-1	TGCGCCAGCAGCTTGAGACAGGGGGCGGACCCTGAAGCTTTCTTT	CASSLRQGADPEAFF
-	TRBV14	-	TRBJ2-6	TGTGCCAGCAGCCATTTGAGTTCTGGGGCCAACGTCCTGACTTTC	CASSHLSSGANVLTF
-	TRBV28	-	TRBJ1-2	TGTGCCAGCAGGCCAGGGCCTAACTATGGCTACACCTTC	CASRPGPNYGYTF
-	TRBV7-9	-	TRBJ2-1	TGTGCCAGCAGCTTAGGCAGGGCGGACAATGAGCAGTTCTTC	CASSLGRADNEQFF
-	TRBV6-5	-	TRBJ1-4	TGTGCCAGCAGCGCCGGATGGAGTAATGAAAAACTGTTTTTT	CASSAGWSNEKLFF
TRBD1	TRBV6-5	few	TRBJ1-1	TGTGCCAGCACGTACAGGGGAATGAACACTGAAGCTTTCTTT	CASTYRGMNTEAFF
TRBD1	TRBV28	-	TRBJ1-2	TGTGCCAGCACCTCCCAGGGGGACTATGGCTACACCTTC	CASTSQGDYGYTF
TRBD1	TRBV11-3	-	TRBJ1-6	TGTGCCAGCAGCAAAGCGACAGGGGTTAATTCACCCCTCCACTTT	CASSKATGVNSPLHF
TRBD2	TRBV11-3	-	TRBJ2-1	TGTGCCAGCAGCCCCGGGACTAGCGGGGAAAATGAGCAGTTCTTC	CASSPGTSGENEQFF
-	TRBV2	medium-sized	TRBJ1-6	TGTGCCAGCAGCGGCCTGGGGGGGAATCCCTATAATTCACCCCTCCACTTT	CASSGLGGNPYNSPLHF
TRBD2	TRBV19	once	TRBJ2-1	TGTGCCAGTAGTATGGGGAGACTAGCGGGGACTTGGTTCTACAATGAGCAGTTCTTC	CASSMGRLAGTWFYNEQFF
TRBD2	TRBV5-1	-	TRBJ2-7	TGCGCCAGCAGCTTACATGGGACTAGCGGGACTTACGAGCAGTACTTC	CASSLHGTSGTYEQYF
TRBD1	TRBV7-9	-	TRBJ1-1	TGTGCCAGCAGCTTGGCAGGGGGCGTTTTCACTGAAGCTTTCTTT	CASSLAGGVFTEAFF
-	TRBV28	-	TRBJ1-1	TGTGCCAGCAGGGCCCCCACTGAAGCTTTCTTT	CASRAPTEAFF